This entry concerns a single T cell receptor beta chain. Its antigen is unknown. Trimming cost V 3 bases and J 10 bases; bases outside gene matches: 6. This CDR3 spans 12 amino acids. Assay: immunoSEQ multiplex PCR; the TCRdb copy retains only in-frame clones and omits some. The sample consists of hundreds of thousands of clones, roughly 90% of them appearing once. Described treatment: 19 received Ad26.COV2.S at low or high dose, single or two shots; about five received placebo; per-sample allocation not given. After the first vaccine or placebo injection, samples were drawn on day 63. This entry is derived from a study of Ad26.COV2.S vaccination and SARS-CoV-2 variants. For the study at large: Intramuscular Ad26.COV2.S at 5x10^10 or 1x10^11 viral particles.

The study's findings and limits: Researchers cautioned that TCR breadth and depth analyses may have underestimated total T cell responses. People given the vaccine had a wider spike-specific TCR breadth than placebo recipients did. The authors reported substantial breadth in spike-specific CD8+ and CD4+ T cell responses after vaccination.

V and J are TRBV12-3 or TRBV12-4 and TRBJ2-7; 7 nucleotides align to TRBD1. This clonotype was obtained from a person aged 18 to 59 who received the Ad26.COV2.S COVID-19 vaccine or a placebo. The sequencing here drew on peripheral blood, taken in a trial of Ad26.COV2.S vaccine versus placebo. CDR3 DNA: TGTGCCAGCAGTTTTAGTCAGGGGGAACAGTACTTC. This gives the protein CASSFSQGEQYF.